The sequence of this TCR beta chain was determined in a study of identical twins. The CDR3 runs 14 residues. Germline V gives CDR1 SGHRS, CDR2 YFSETQ. The germline V and J ends were trimmed by 5 bases and 7 bases, with 16 bases remaining between them. TCRdb reanalysed the 5' RACE reads using MiXCR and keeps one entry per CDR3 protein. The data contain about 900,000 distinct CDR3 sequences, approximately 13% of them singletons. The table lists this clonotype with many counts. Another study also made use of these data, one on yellow fever vaccine responses in identical twins.

The V and J genes are TRBV5-1 and TRBJ2-1, with D perhaps TRBD1 or TRBD2 (5 bases each). The sample comprised PBMCs. The source of this sequence is a woman younger than 30 in good health. CDR3 DNA sequence: TGCGCCAGCAGTCCCGGGACCGGCTCAAATGAGCAGTTCTTC. Protein sequence: CASSPGTGSNEQFF. Drawing the rest from reference TRBV5-1 and TRBJ2-1, the complete variable domain is KAGVTQTPRYLIKTRGQQVTLSCSPISGHRSVSWYQQTPGQGLQFLFEYFSETQRNKGNFPGRFSGRQFSNSRSEMNVSTLELGDSALYLCASSPGTGSNEQFFGPGTRLTVL.